Presented here are 18 T cell receptor beta chains from one specimen sequenced in a study of blood T cell repertoires in COVID-19. TCRdb keeps only in-frame clones here, not all; method: immunoSEQ multiplex PCR. The table lists approximately 220,000 clones, less than 85% of them singletons. The material sequenced was PBMCs or T cells enriched from blood (not recorded which). The receptors derive from a man aged 35-49 years who had recovered from COVID-19.

The chain recombines TRBV5-4 with TRBJ2-1; TRBD2 matches at 11 bases. This CDR3 spans 15 amino acids. Germline V CDR1 and CDR2: SGHNT, YYREEE (reference sequence). V was clipped by 3 bases and J by 5 bases; unmatched bases: 4. The CDR3 region is CASSSGTSGHNEQFF. CDR3 bases: TGTGCCAGCAGCTCTGGGACTAGCGGTCACAATGAGCAGTTCTTC. Variable domain in full (rest from reference TRBV5-4 and TRBJ2-1): ETGVTQSPTHLIKTRGQQVTLRCSSQSGHNTVSWYQQALGQGPQFIFQYYREEENGRGNFPPRFSGLQFPNYSSELNVNALELDDSALYLCASSSGTSGHNEQFFGPGTRLTVL.

The V gene is TRBV9, the J gene TRBJ1-1; D is unclear. V lost 3 bases, J lost 7 bases, and 13 bases lay in between. The length of the CDR3 is 13 residues. CDR1 SGDLS and CDR2 YYNGEE come from the germline V gene. CDR3 coding DNA: TGTGCCAGCAGCGGTAGCATTTCTAGTGAAGCTTTCTTT. Translated: CASSGSISSEAFF.

CDR3 residues: CASRTGNTIYF. For the CDR3, the DNA is TGTGCCAGCAGGACAGGAAACACCATATATTTT. The J gene is TRBJ1-3, the V gene TRBV12-3 or TRBV12-4; D remains ambiguous. The CDR3 runs 11 residues. The ends were cut back, 6 bases at V and 4 bases at J, with 4 bases in the middle.

The chain recombines TRBV27 with TRBJ2-7, with a possible D match to TRBD2 (6 bases). V was cut by 4 bases and J by 3 bases, with 19 bases left in between. The CDR3 is 16 amino acids. Germline CDR1 and CDR2: MNHEY and SMNVEV (reference sequence). This CDR3 reads CASSSGLDARIYEQYF. DNA for the CDR3: TGTGCCAGCAGTTCGGGACTCGACGCCCGTATCTACGAGCAGTACTTC.

The chain has TRBV6-4 and TRBJ2-3, with 8 positions matching TRBD2. The J segment lost 4 bases and the V segment lost 4 bases, leaving 7 bases of the junction unmatched. The CDR3 runs 15 residues. Germline V gene sequence: CDR1 MRHNA, CDR2 SNTAGT. CDR3 nucleotides: TGTGCCAGCAGTGTAAGCGGGAGTGGGTCAGATACGCAGTATTTT. Encoded protein: CASSVSGSGSDTQYF.

The V gene is TRBV7-2, the J gene TRBJ1-2, with TRBD1 matching 9 bases. V lost 5 bases to trimming and J lost 2 bases; unmatched junction nucleotides: 9. The CDR3 extends over 16 amino acids. The germline V gene encodes CDR1 SGHTA and CDR2 FQGNSA. CDR3 DNA: TGTGCCAGCAGCCCTCAGGTGGGACAGGGAAACTATGGCTACACCTTC. As protein: CASSPQVGQGNYGYTF.

The CDR3 nucleotides are TGTGCCAGTGGCGGGGTTTCCTACGAGCAGTACTTC. It yields the protein CASGGVSYEQYF. This chain links TRBV5-8 with TRBJ2-7, with D possibly TRBD2 on 6 matching bases. Germline V gene sequence: CDR1 SGHTS, CDR2 YDEGEE. V lost 8 bases and J lost 1, with 10 bases in between. This CDR3 comprises 12 residues.

The rearrangement joins TRBV30 to TRBJ2-2; 9 bases are a match to TRBD2. V shed 5 bases and J 4 bases; nucleotides not matched to a gene: 5. The germline V gene has CDR1 GTSNPN and CDR2 SVGIG (reference sequence). The CDR3 is 14 residues long. DNA of the CDR3: TGTGCCTGGCGTGGACTAGCGAGCACCGGGGAGCTGTTTTTT. This gives the protein CAWRGLASTGELFF.

The genes are TRBV19 and TRBJ1-3, with 7 bases lining up with TRBD1. Per the germline V gene, CDR1 is LNHDA and CDR2 is SQIVND (reference sequence). This CDR3 region has 15 residues. With V trimmed by 6 bases and J by 3 bases, 8 bases remained unmatched. CDR3 sequence (DNA): TGTGCCAGTAGGTTGGAGGGGGCCTTTGGAAACACCATATATTTT. Translation: CASRLEGAFGNTIYF.

The chain carries TRBV5-1 and TRBJ2-1; D remains ambiguous. This CDR3 spans 14 amino acids. Germline V gives CDR1 SGHRS, CDR2 YFSETQ. Trimming pared 4 bases from V and 3 bases from J, leaving 11 bases between. The CDR3 reads CASSKDKIYNEQFF. Here the CDR3 DNA reads TGCGCCAGCAGCAAAGACAAGATCTACAATGAGCAGTTCTTC.

This chain links TRBV7-6 with TRBJ2-1, with TRBD1 as a possible D gene (5 bases). The CDR3 is 17 residues long. The V gene lost 4 bases and the J gene lost 5 bases, with 21 bases spanning the gap. Per the germline V gene, CDR1 is SGHVS and CDR2 is FNYEAQ. The DNA of the CDR3 is TGTGCCAGCAGCTCCCTGCATGGGGCGCGTCGGAACAATGAGCAGTTCTTC. This codes for CASSSLHGARRNNEQFF.

The rearrangement links TRBV14 to TRBJ2-2; D is uncertain. Trimming shortened V by 4 bases and J by 2 bases, and 11 bases separated the two germline ends. Germline CDR1 and CDR2: SGHDN and FVKESK. This CDR3 comprises 15 residues. CDR3: CASSLPTGNTGELFF. The CDR3 DNA sequence: TGTGCCAGCAGCCTTCCGACTGGTAACACCGGGGAGCTGTTTTTT.

This chain connects TRBV9 to TRBJ2-7; 8 nucleotides align to TRBD2. Germline loops: CDR1 SGDLS, CDR2 YYNGEE. The CDR3 is 15 residues long. The V segment lost 4 bases and the J segment 4 bases; nucleotides outside the gene matches: 10. The CDR3 region has the DNA TGTGCCAGCAGCCCACAGACTAGCGCCACTTACGAGCAGTACTTC. Translated: CASSPQTSATYEQYF.

This sequence joins TRBV10-3 and TRBJ1-1; D remains ambiguous. The V gene's germline CDR1 is ENHRY and CDR2 SYGVKD. V lost 6 bases and J lost 6, with 17 bases in between. The CDR3 totals 14 residues. CDR3 in DNA: TGTGCCATCAGGGACTCCTGGGCTCGGCCTGAAGCTTTCTTT. It translates to CAIRDSWARPEAFF.

This clone was seen a handful of times. The V and J genes are TRBV27 and TRBJ1-5; TRBD1 is a possible D gene (6 bases). V was clipped by 6 bases and J by 7 bases, with 19 bases between them. CDR3 size: 15 residues. The germline CDR1 and CDR2 sequences are MNHEY and SMNVEV (reference sequence). CDR3 sequence reads: CASSLTTGSRQPQHF. The CDR3 region has the DNA TGTGCCAGCAGCCTAACAACAGGGAGCAGGCAGCCCCAGCATTTT.

In this sample, this clone turned up a few times. The genes are TRBV13 and TRBJ1-3, with D possibly being TRBD1 (5 bases). V was shortened by 5 bases and J by 0 bases, with 14 bases between the two germline ends. The CDR3 has 16 amino acids. Germline V lookup: CDR1 PRHDT, CDR2 FYEKMQ (reference sequence). The CDR3 here is CASSAGGDHSGNTIYF. The CDR3 coding sequence is TGTGCCAGCAGCGCAGGAGGGGACCACTCTGGAAACACCATATATTTT.

This clone has only one observation. The chain combines TRBV19 with TRBJ2-7; D gene uncertain. The CDR3 length is 13 residues. The V end was cut by 3 bases, the J end by 0 bases, with 6 bases between. Germline V gene data show CDR1 as LNHDA and CDR2 as SQIVND (reference sequence). CDR3 residues: CASSMGSSYEQYF. The CDR3 bases are TGTGCCAGTAGTATGGGCAGCTCCTACGAGCAGTACTTC. Full variable domain (rest looked up from reference TRBV19 and TRBJ2-7): DGGITQSPKYLFRKEGQNVTLSCEQNLNHDAMYWYRQDPGQGLRLIYYSQIVNDFQKGDIAEGYSVSREKKESFPLTVTSAQKNPTAFYLCASSMGSSYEQYFGPGTRLTVT.

The chain recombines TRBV7-2 with TRBJ2-7, with D possibly TRBD2 on 6 matching bases. The CDR3 covers 14 residues. V was pared by 3 bases and J by 0 bases, with 9 bases between. Germline V CDR1 and CDR2: SGHTA, FQGNSA. CDR3 residues: CASSFGRGSYEQYF. CDR3 DNA: TGTGCCAGCAGCTTCGGGCGGGGCTCCTACGAGCAGTACTTC.